The clone carrying this TCR beta chain was counted only a few times. What it binds is unknown. The data were obtained in a study of OX40 agonist ivuxolimab in advanced cancers. Regarding the study as a whole: Mean expanded clone counts were higher in CD8+ than CD4+ T cells.

Repertoires were generated with immunoSEQ multiplex PCR, while TCRdb's copy carries only in-frame clones and drops some. The data show about 21,000 clones, with 75% to 85% seen just once and less than 9.5% held by the top ten. The clonotype originates from an adult with an advanced solid tumor such as melanoma, head and neck, liver or kidney cancer. The material sequenced was CD4+ or CD8+ T cells sorted from blood, taken in a trial of the OX40 agonist ivuxolimab.

The CDR3 sequence: CASSRFGSSTDTQYF. DNA of the CDR3: TGCGCCAGCAGTCGGTTCGGTTCTAGCACAGATACGCAGTATTTT. The chain employs TRBV4-1 and TRBJ2-3; the D is unclear. This CDR3 region has 15 residues. Germline CDR1 is MGHRA and CDR2 is YSYEKL. Deletions cut 6 bases from V and 0 bases from J, with 13 bases between.